A single sample gave rise to the 13 T cell receptor beta chains below, sequenced in a study of shared clonotypes between healthy human individuals. Generated by immunoSEQ multiplex PCR, the TCRdb table keeps only in-frame clones and is missing some. Of roughly 490,000 clones in the sample, around 80% were seen once. Sequenced: PBMCs. These receptors all come from a woman between 40 and 55 years old in good health. Some clones in this sample may be carry-over from other donors' samples.

This clone showed up just a few times. J is TRBJ1-2 and V is TRBV4-2; D may be TRBD1 (5 bases). Trimming removed 0 bases at V and 8 bases at J, with 10 bases between. The CDR3 extends over 13 amino acids. Looked up from germline, CDR1 is LGHNA and CDR2 is YNFKEQ. In DNA, the CDR3 is TGTGCCAGCAGCCAAGATTCAGGGAGGGGCTACACCTTC. This gives the protein CASSQDSGRGYTF.

The chain carries TRBV7-3 and TRBJ1-1; D is unresolved. The CDR3 consists of 13 residues. With 5 bases removed from V and 9 bases from J, the gap between germline ends came to 16 bases. Germline-derived CDR1 and CDR2 are SGHTA and FQGTGA. The CDR3 DNA is TGTGCCAGCAGCGGCCAGGTAGTGAGTAAAGCTTTCTTT. This sequence encodes CASSGQVVSKAFF.

This chain uses TRBV19 with TRBJ2-7, with 7 positions matching TRBD1. This CDR3 contains 14 residues. The V gene's germline CDR1 is LNHDA and CDR2 SQIVND (reference sequence). V was clipped by 5 bases and J by 3 bases; unmatched bases: 7. The CDR3 region is CASSAGTDFYEQYF. CDR3 bases: TGTGCCAGTAGTGCCGGGACAGATTTCTACGAGCAGTACTTC.

The chain couples TRBV14 to TRBJ2-1, with 10 bases matching TRBD2. The germline gives CDR1 SGHDN, CDR2 FVKESK. This CDR3 contains 19 residues. V lost 6 bases to trimming and J lost 3 bases; unmatched junction nucleotides: 17. CDR3 sequence: CASSPGLALHQGRYNEQFF. In nucleotides, the CDR3 is TGTGCCAGCAGTCCGGGACTAGCGCTACACCAGGGGCGCTACAATGAGCAGTTCTTC. Supplemented by reference TRBV14 and TRBJ2-1, the full variable domain reads EAGVTQFPSHSVIEKGQTVTLRCDPISGHDNLYWYRRVMGKEIKFLLHFVKESKQDESGMPNNRFLAERTGGTYSTLKVQPAELEDSGVYFCASSPGLALHQGRYNEQFFGPGTRLTVL.

The rearrangement joins TRBV5-1 to TRBJ2-1, with TRBD2 identical over 9 bases. The germline V gene encodes CDR1 SGHRS and CDR2 YFSETQ. Trimming took 0 bases from V and 4 from J; bases not matched to a gene: 5. CDR3 length: 16 amino acids. The CDR3 nucleotides read TGCGCCAGCAGCTTGGCCTCTAGCGGGGTGTACAATGAGCAGTTCTTC. Translating gives CASSLASSGVYNEQFF.

V gene TRBV10-2 combines with J gene TRBJ2-7; TRBD1 is a possible D gene (5 bases). Trimming removed 3 bases from V and 1 base from J, with 10 bases in between. This CDR3 comprises 14 residues. CDR1 is WSHSY and CDR2 is SAAADI in the germline V gene. The CDR3 sequence: CASSDWGRSYEQYF. CDR3 bases: TGCGCCAGCAGTGACTGGGGCCGGTCCTACGAGCAGTACTTC.

Comments on this clone: The same CDR3 can be traced to other DNA sequences in this sample. The V call is TRBV11-2, the J call TRBJ2-7, with 12 bases that match TRBD2. The CDR3 loop spans 16 amino acids. Germline V gives CDR1 SGHAT, CDR2 FQNNGV. The J segment lost 2 bases and the V segment lost 7 bases, leaving 9 bases of the junction unmatched. The CDR3, as DNA: TGTGCCAGCAACAAAGGACTAGCGGGATACCCCTACGAGCAGTACTTC. Protein product: CASNKGLAGYPYEQYF.

This clone was seen just once. The V and J genes are TRBV7-9 and TRBJ2-3; D not certain. Between the trimmed V and J ends, which lost 6 bases and 1 base, there was a span of 14 bases. The CDR3 runs to 15 residues. The germline CDR1 and CDR2 sequences are SEHNR and FQNEAQ (reference sequence). The CDR3 region is CASSPMSPGTDTQYF. CDR3 nucleotide sequence: TGTGCCAGCAGTCCTATGAGCCCCGGCACAGATACGCAGTATTTT.

The rearrangement joins TRBV10-3 to TRBJ2-3; D may be TRBD1 (6 bases). Germline V lookup: CDR1 ENHRY, CDR2 SYGVKD. The CDR3 has 14 residues. Trimming removed 3 bases at V and 0 bases at J, with 7 bases between. CDR3 coding DNA: TGTGCCATCAGTGACAGGGGTAGCACAGATACGCAGTATTTT. Its translation is CAISDRGSTDTQYF.

The V and J genes are TRBV6-6 and TRBJ2-7; D assignment may be TRBD1 or TRBD2 (5 bases each). Germline V gives CDR1 MNHNY, CDR2 SVGAGI (reference sequence). Trimming took 6 bases from V and 0 from J, leaving 12 bases between them. CDR3 length equals 14 residues. The chain's CDR3 is CASRGRASSYEQYF. CDR3 DNA sequence: TGTGCCAGCAGGGGACGGGCGAGCTCCTACGAGCAGTACTTC.

This sequence joins TRBV27 and TRBJ2-1; 10 nucleotides agree with TRBD2. The length of the CDR3 is 15 residues. The J segment lost 2 bases and the V segment lost 5 bases, leaving 3 bases of the junction unmatched. Germline CDR1 is MNHEY and CDR2 is SMNVEV (reference sequence). CDR3 bases: TGTGCCAGCAGTCTAGGACTAGCGGCCTACAATGAGCAGTTCTTC. The encoded protein is CASSLGLAAYNEQFF.

This clone showed up just once. The CDR3 DNA follows: TGTGCCAGCAGCCAAGAGGGGGACAGGGCGTACAATGAGCAGTTCTTC. It encodes CASSQEGDRAYNEQFF. The rearrangement uses TRBV4-2 and TRBJ2-1, with 9 positions matching TRBD1. Per the germline V gene, CDR1 is LGHNA and CDR2 is YNFKEQ. V lost 0 bases, J lost 4 bases, and 4 bases stayed unmatched. The CDR3 has 16 amino acids.

The CDR3 spells CASSKSTGGYEQYF. The DNA of the CDR3 is TGTGCCAGCAGTAAATCCACAGGGGGGTACGAGCAGTACTTC. This chain joins TRBV28 and TRBJ2-7; 8 bases are a match to TRBD1. With V trimmed by 5 bases and J by 4 bases, 7 bases remained unmatched. This CDR3 is 14 amino acids long. Germline values: CDR1 MDHEN, CDR2 SYDVKM.